The 29 T cell receptor beta chains presented below share a single source sample, sequenced in a study of cytomegalovirus exposure and HLA in healthy donors. The PCR used 60 Vbeta and 13 Jbeta primers. Clones were sequenced by immunoSEQ multiplex PCR, and TCRdb holds only the in-frame ones, with some missing. The sample records approximately 150,000 clones, almost 85% being singletons. The sample taken for sequencing was PBMCs. These receptors were obtained from a man aged 25 to 40 in good health and CMV-seropositive.

CDR3 nucleotide sequence: TGTGCCAGCAGTTTGGACGGGGTCACCTATGGCTACACCTTC. Residues: CASSLDGVTYGYTF. The chain employs TRBV28 and TRBJ1-2; no clear D. The CDR3 loop spans 14 amino acids. Trimming took 3 bases from V and 4 from J, leaving 12 bases between them. Germline values: CDR1 MDHEN, CDR2 SYDVKM.

V usage is TRBV5-1 and J usage is TRBJ2-6; tentative D call: TRBD1 (6 bases). Trimming stripped 0 bases from V and 4 bases from J, with 11 bases between. The CDR3 is 16 amino acids. Germline assignment: CDR1 SGHRS and CDR2 YFSETQ. The CDR3 sequence is CASSLVWGLGANVLTF. CDR3 coding DNA: TGCGCCAGCAGCTTGGTATGGGGGCTCGGGGCCAACGTCCTGACTTTC.

The chain links TRBV5-8 to TRBJ2-3; TRBD2 is a possible D gene (6 bases). Looked up from germline, CDR1 is SGHTS and CDR2 is YDEGEE. This CDR3 has 18 amino acids. Trimming stripped 0 bases from V and 2 bases from J, with 19 bases between. The CDR3 nucleotides are TGTGCCAGCAGCTTGGGGGTCTGGGTGGGACTTTTCACAGATACGCAGTATTTT. Translation gives CASSLGVWVGLFTDTQYF.

This rearrangement joins TRBV5-1 to TRBJ2-3, with D uncertain. Germline V gives CDR1 SGHRS, CDR2 YFSETQ. The CDR3 runs to 14 residues. Trimming stripped 1 base from V and 1 base from J, with 7 bases between. The CDR3, as DNA: TGCGCCAGCAGCTTGTCCAGCGGCACAGATACGCAGTATTTT. Translated: CASSLSSGTDTQYF.

This sequence joins TRBV2 and TRBJ2-7; TRBD1 matches 7 bases. The germline V gene has CDR1 SNHLY and CDR2 FYNNEI. This CDR3 is 12 amino acids long. V dropped 6 bases and J dropped 10; count of bases not matched to a gene: 9. The CDR3 coding sequence is TGTGCCAGCAGCCCCTACGGGGACAGTCAGTACTTC. Its protein is CASSPYGDSQYF.

The chain joins TRBV27 to TRBJ2-3; D is possibly TRBD2 (5 bases). The ends were cut back, 2 bases at V and 6 bases at J, with 21 bases in the middle. Germline values: CDR1 MNHEY, CDR2 SMNVEV (reference sequence). This CDR3 comprises 17 residues. The CDR3 protein is CASSLRSSVGVEDTQYF. DNA of the CDR3: TGTGCCAGCAGTTTAAGGAGCTCGGTCGGGGTAGAGGATACGCAGTATTTT.

V gene TRBV30 combines with J gene TRBJ2-5, with TRBD2 matching 12 bases. Trimming cost V 2 bases and J 5 bases; bases outside gene matches: 9. The CDR3 extends over 16 amino acids. Germline-derived CDR1 and CDR2 are GTSNPN and SVGIG (reference sequence). CDR3 sequence (DNA): TGTGCCTGGAGTCAAGGACTAGCGGGATCCCCCGAGACCCAGTACTTC. Residues: CAWSQGLAGSPETQYF.

This clone was recorded a few times. The rearrangement joins TRBV6-5 to TRBJ1-2, with TRBD1 identical over 8 bases. Germline CDR1 reads MNHEY; CDR2 reads SVGAGI. This CDR3 is 14 amino acids long. V shed 0 bases and J 7 bases; nucleotides not matched to a gene: 4. As DNA, the CDR3 is TGTGCCAGCAGTTACTCTGACAGGGGCGGTGGCTACACCTTC. Amino acid sequence: CASSYSDRGGGYTF.

The rearrangement links TRBV7-9 to TRBJ2-7; D not resolved. Germline V lookup: CDR1 SEHNR, CDR2 FQNEAQ (reference sequence). V lost 5 bases and J lost 0, with 14 bases in between. This CDR3 region has 15 residues. The CDR3 loop is CASSDKAPSSYEQYF. In DNA form, the CDR3 reads TGTGCCAGCAGCGATAAAGCGCCTAGCTCCTACGAGCAGTACTTC.

The chain employs TRBV27 and TRBJ1-6; 7 bases fit TRBD1. The J segment lost 5 bases and the V segment lost 5 bases, leaving 12 bases of the junction unmatched. The CDR3 contains 17 residues. CDR1 and CDR2 (germline): MNHEY, SMNVEV (reference sequence). The CDR3 loop is CASSRPPSGTDNSPLHF. In nucleotides, the CDR3 is TGTGCCAGCAGTCGCCCACCTTCCGGGACAGATAATTCACCCCTCCACTTT.

The chain has TRBV6-6 and TRBJ1-2, with D possibly matching TRBD1 (5 bases). The CDR3 totals 12 residues. Trimming left V 9 bases short and J 4 bases short, with 12 bases between. Germline lookup yields CDR1 MNHNY and CDR2 SVGAGI (reference sequence). Here the CDR3 reads CASKPGVYGYTF. CDR3 in DNA: TGTGCCAGTAAACCGGGGGTCTATGGCTACACCTTC.

The chain joins TRBV28 to TRBJ1-1; no reliable D call. V lost 2 bases and J lost 6, with 10 bases in between. Germline values: CDR1 MDHEN, CDR2 SYDVKM. The CDR3 covers 13 residues. CDR3 bases: TGTGCCAGCAGTTTACCGGGGATCCCTGAAGCTTTCTTT. Encoded protein: CASSLPGIPEAFF.

This clone appeared a single time. The CDR3 nucleotides read TGTGCCAGCAGCAAGGGGGAGTGGGGTGAAGCTTTCTTT. This encodes CASSKGEWGEAFF. This chain links TRBV7-9 with TRBJ1-1; perhaps TRBD1 as D (6 bases). Germline lookup yields CDR1 SEHNR and CDR2 FQNEAQ (reference sequence). The CDR3 is 13 amino acids. Deletions cut 5 bases from V and 7 bases from J, with 14 bases between. The entire variable domain, with the rest obtained from reference TRBV7-9 and TRBJ1-1, is as follows: DTGVSQNPRHKITKRGQNVTFRCDPISEHNRLYWYRQTLGQGPEFLTYFQNEAQLEKSRLLSDRFSAERPKGSFSTLEIQRTEQGDSAMYLCASSKGEWGEAFFGQGTRLTVV.

The chain joins TRBV5-4 to TRBJ2-7, with D maybe TRBD2 (8 bases). This CDR3 has 20 residues. Germline lookup yields CDR1 SGHNT and CDR2 YYREEE (reference sequence). Trimming pared 4 bases from V and 0 bases from J, leaving 29 bases between. The CDR3 is CASSRGTVVGSGISSYEQYF. The CDR3 DNA reads TGTGCCAGCAGCAGAGGGACAGTTGTTGGTAGCGGGATTAGCTCCTACGAGCAGTACTTC. Drawing the rest from reference TRBV5-4 and TRBJ2-7, the complete variable domain is ETGVTQSPTHLIKTRGQQVTLRCSSQSGHNTVSWYQQALGQGPQFIFQYYREEENGRGNFPPRFSGLQFPNYSSELNVNALELDDSALYLCASSRGTVVGSGISSYEQYFGPGTRLTVT.

The table lists this clone with a count of one. The chain combines TRBV11-3 with TRBJ2-1, with TRBD2 identical over 10 bases. V lost 5 bases and J lost 5; bases outside the gene matches: 6. This CDR3 has 15 residues. The germline gives CDR1 SGHNT, CDR2 YENEEA. CDR3: CASSRAGGRDNEQFF. CDR3 DNA sequence: TGTGCCAGCAGCCGAGCGGGGGGGCGGGACAATGAGCAGTTCTTC.

This chain uses TRBV5-1 with TRBJ2-2; tentatively, D is TRBD2 (5 bases). The CDR3 covers 15 residues. The V end was cut by 0 bases, the J end by 6 bases, with 12 bases between. Germline-derived CDR1 and CDR2 are SGHRS and YFSETQ. CDR3 protein: CASSLAAGPSGELFF. CDR3 sequence (DNA): TGCGCCAGCAGCTTGGCGGCGGGTCCTTCCGGGGAGCTGTTTTTT.

This clone appeared a single time. The V gene is TRBV29-1, the J gene TRBJ1-3; D perhaps matches TRBD1 (6 bases). The CDR3 extends over 12 amino acids. The V end was cut by 7 bases, the J end by 2 bases, with 9 bases between. CDR1 and CDR2 from the germline V gene are SQVTM and ANQGSEA. CDR3 DNA: TGCAGCGCCCGGACAGCTGGAAACACCATATATTTT. Its protein is CSARTAGNTIYF.

The chain couples TRBV4-1 to TRBJ1-1; D gene ambiguous. CDR1 is MGHRA and CDR2 is YSYEKL in the germline V gene. Trimming took 1 base from V and 5 from J, leaving 14 bases between them. This CDR3 spans 15 amino acids. DNA of the CDR3: TGCGCCAGCAGCCAAGTGTACGGGGAGGAGACTGAAGCTTTCTTT. It translates to CASSQVYGEETEAFF.

The genes are TRBV19 and TRBJ2-1, with a possible D match to TRBD2 (6 bases). The CDR3 has 13 residues. Trimming shortened V by 10 bases and J by 0 bases, and 10 bases separated the two germline ends. Germline CDR1 LNHDA, CDR2 SQIVND (reference sequence). The CDR3 region has the DNA TGTGCCACCGGGGGATACTCCTACAATGAGCAGTTCTTC. Protein product: CATGGYSYNEQFF.

As DNA, the CDR3 is TGTGCCAGCAGTTCGCTGTCGGGGGGTTCCTACAATGAGCAGTTCTTC. Protein: CASSSLSGGSYNEQFF. The chain uses TRBV28 and TRBJ2-1; TRBD2 agrees at 7 bases. This CDR3 has 16 amino acids. Germline values: CDR1 MDHEN, CDR2 SYDVKM. V shed 4 bases and J 1 base; nucleotides not matched to a gene: 7.

The chain joins TRBV5-1 to TRBJ2-7; weak D call: TRBD1 (6 bases). This CDR3 is built from 14 residues. From germline, CDR1 is SGHRS and CDR2 YFSETQ. V was trimmed by 4 bases and J by 2 bases, leaving 13 bases between them. CDR3 region: CASSTGTLTYEQYF. CDR3 DNA sequence: TGCGCCAGCAGCACCGGGACACTGACCTACGAGCAGTACTTC.

With regard to this clone: At one end, the junction sequence differs from germline, possibly due to a read error. The chain uses TRBV27 and TRBJ1-4, with D uncertain. The CDR3 runs 16 residues. Germline loops: CDR1 MNHEY, CDR2 SMNVEV (reference sequence). This CDR3 reads CASSLFGSWSNGKLFF. In DNA, the CDR3 is TGTGCCAGCAGTTTATTTGGGAGTTGGTCTAATGGAAAACTGTTTTTT.

This clone rates as medium-sized. J is TRBJ2-7 and V is TRBV27; 8 bases map to TRBD2. V dropped 3 bases and J dropped 3; count of bases not matched to a gene: 4. Germline V gene sequence: CDR1 MNHEY, CDR2 SMNVEV (reference sequence). The CDR3 sequence is 14 residues long. The CDR3 is CASSLRRGDYEQYF. CDR3 sequence (DNA): TGTGCCAGCAGTTTGAGGCGGGGGGACTACGAGCAGTACTTC.

The V gene is TRBV5-4, the J gene TRBJ1-4, with D possibly matching TRBD1 (5 bases). Per the germline V gene, CDR1 is SGHNT and CDR2 is YYREEE (reference sequence). CDR3 length: 14 residues. V lost 2 bases and J lost 7, with 12 bases in between. The CDR3: CASSLIGGGEKLFF. In DNA, the CDR3 is TGTGCCAGCAGCTTAATCGGGGGGGGTGAAAAACTGTTTTTT. Full variable domain (missing parts from reference TRBV5-4 and TRBJ1-4): ETGVTQSPTHLIKTRGQQVTLRCSSQSGHNTVSWYQQALGQGPQFIFQYYREEENGRGNFPPRFSGLQFPNYSSELNVNALELDDSALYLCASSLIGGGEKLFFGSGTQLSVL.

The J gene is TRBJ2-7, the V gene TRBV21-1; the D call in the table, TRBD2, was not verified against the DNA. TRBV21-1 is shown as a pseudogene. This CDR3 has 15 amino acids. CDR3 protein: CASSKRSAGAGEQYF. The CDR3 nucleotides are TGTGCCAGCAGCAAACGTTCAGCGGGGGCGGGCGAGCAGTACTTC.

This chain's CDR3 is CASSVGTASNQPQHF. The CDR3 DNA reads TGTGCCAGCAGCGTAGGTACAGCTAGCAATCAGCCCCAGCATTTT. The chain has TRBV9 and TRBJ1-5; D gene ambiguous. Germline V lookup: CDR1 SGDLS, CDR2 YYNGEE. With 0 bases removed from V and 0 bases from J, the gap between germline ends came to 7 bases. This CDR3 comprises 15 residues.

The chain carries TRBV15 and TRBJ1-4; a weak D match, TRBD1 (6 bases). The germline V and J ends were trimmed by 0 bases and 3 bases, with 8 bases remaining between them. Germline values: CDR1 LNHNV, CDR2 YYDKDF (reference sequence). CDR3 size: 15 residues. CDR3 protein: CATSREGAANEKLFF. The CDR3 nucleotides read TGTGCCACCAGCAGAGAGGGGGCTGCTAATGAAAAACTGTTTTTT.

CDR3 sequence: CASSSGTGGYDEQYF. DNA for the CDR3: TGCGCCAGCAGCTCCGGGACAGGGGGCTACGACGAGCAGTACTTC. The chain combines TRBV5-1 with TRBJ2-7; TRBD1 agrees at 12 bases. Per the germline V gene, CDR1 is SGHRS and CDR2 is YFSETQ. The V gene end was trimmed by 3 bases and the J gene end by 5 bases; junction bases not matched to a gene: 6. This CDR3 has 15 amino acids.

This clone was counted a few times. V is TRBV6-6 and J is TRBJ1-2; TRBD1 matches 8 bases. The V gene end was trimmed by 6 bases and the J gene end by 5 bases; junction bases not matched to a gene: 5. The CDR3 loop spans 13 amino acids. Looked up from germline, CDR1 is MNHNY and CDR2 is SVGAGI (reference sequence). In nucleotides, the CDR3 is TGTGCCAGCAGCGACAGGGGAACGTATGGCTACACCTTC. This gives the protein CASSDRGTYGYTF.